This section outlines one T cell receptor beta chain sequence together with its context. Antigen: not known. Germline V gene sequence: CDR1 MDHEN, CDR2 SYDVKM. V was shortened by 7 bases and J by 1 base, with 4 bases between the two germline ends. The CDR3 sequence is 12 residues long. Produced via immunoSEQ multiplex PCR; TCRdb's table is partial and in-frame only. The data contain tens of thousands of clones, 89% of them singletons. This sample was taken from a study of T cells in localized non-small cell lung cancer. General study points: Heterogeneity remains possible because sequencing was limited to only one tumor region. Out of the top 100 tumor clones, a median approximately 50 were seen in adjacent lung.

The rearrangement joins TRBV28 to TRBJ2-2; D remains unclear. The TCR sequence derives from a woman between 35 and 75 years old with stage I lung adenocarcinoma. The material was peripheral blood, obtained before any cancer treatment. The CDR3: CASTLNTGELFF. For the CDR3, the DNA is TGTGCCAGCACTTTGAACACCGGGGAGCTGTTTTTT.